A single T cell receptor beta chain is shown here with its context. This sample was taken from a study of early T cells in non-severe SARS-CoV-2 infection. Each CDR3 protein is one row after TCRdb ran MiXCR on the 5' RACE reads. Of under 95,000 distinct CDR3 sequences listed, just under 15% are singletons. Trimming stripped 2 bases from V and 1 base from J, with 6 bases between. The length of the CDR3 is 14 residues. This chain uses TRBV12-3 or TRBV12-4 with TRBJ2-1; D is uncertain. Specimen: whole blood. The clonotype was recovered from an adult who was a healthcare worker with PCR-confirmed SARS-CoV-2 infection or an uninfected control (not recorded which). The CDR3 sequence is CASSLMASYNEQFF. The CDR3 coding sequence is TGTGCCAGCAGTTTAATGGCTTCCTACAATGAGCAGTTCTTC.